The entry below gives a single T cell receptor (beta chain) sequence along with its context. The CDR3 runs 13 residues. Germline CDR1 SNHLY, CDR2 FYNNEI. V gave up 8 bases and J gave up 0 bases, with 7 bases separating them. The entry originates in a study of radiation and T cells in renal cell carcinoma. Time point reported: blood 2 weeks post-SBRT. Treatment here: 15 Gy SBRT to primary tumor, nephrectomy 4 weeks later. This table comes from immunoSEQ multiplex PCR, and its TCRdb copy is limited to in-frame clones, with some not included. The sample includes some 120,000 clones, 88% of them seen just once.

V is TRBV2 and J is TRBJ2-2; tentative D call: TRBD2 (6 bases). This sequence originates from a woman aged 70-85 years with renal cell carcinoma. Sequenced material: blood, taken from a patient whose treatment included radiotherapy and nephrectomy. The DNA for the CDR3 is TGTGCCAGCGGGACTGCGAACACCGGGGAGCTGTTTTTT. Translating it yields CASGTANTGELFF. The full variable domain, rest sourced from reference TRBV2 and TRBJ2-2, is EPEVTQTPSHQVTQMGQEVILRCVPISNHLYFYWYRQILGQKVEFLVSFYNNEISEKSEIFDDQFSVERPDGSNFTLKIRSTKLEDSAMYFCASGTANTGELFFGEGSRLTVL.